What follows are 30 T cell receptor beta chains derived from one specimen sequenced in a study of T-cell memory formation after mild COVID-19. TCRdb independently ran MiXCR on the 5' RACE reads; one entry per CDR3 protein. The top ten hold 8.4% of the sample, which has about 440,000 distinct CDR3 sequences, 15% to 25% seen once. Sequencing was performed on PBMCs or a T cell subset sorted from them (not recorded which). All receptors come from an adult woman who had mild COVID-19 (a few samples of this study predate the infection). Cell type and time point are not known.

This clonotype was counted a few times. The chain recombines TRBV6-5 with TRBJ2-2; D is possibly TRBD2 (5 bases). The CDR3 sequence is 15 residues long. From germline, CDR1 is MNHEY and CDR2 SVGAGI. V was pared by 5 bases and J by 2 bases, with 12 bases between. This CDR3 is CASSPRTYNTGELFF. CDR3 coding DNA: TGTGCCAGCAGTCCCAGGACTTATAACACCGGGGAGCTGTTTTTT.

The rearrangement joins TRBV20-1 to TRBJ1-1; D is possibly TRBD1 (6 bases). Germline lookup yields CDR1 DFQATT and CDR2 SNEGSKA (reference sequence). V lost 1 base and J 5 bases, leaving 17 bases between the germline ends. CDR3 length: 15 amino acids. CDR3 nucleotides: TGCAGTGCTAGAGGATTACAGGGTTTGCCGACTGAAGCTTTCTTT. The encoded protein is CSARGLQGLPTEAFF.

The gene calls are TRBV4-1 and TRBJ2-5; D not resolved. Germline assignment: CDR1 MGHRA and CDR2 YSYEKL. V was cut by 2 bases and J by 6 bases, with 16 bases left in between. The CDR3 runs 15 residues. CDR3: CASSQHGPLDKTQYF. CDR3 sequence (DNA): TGCGCCAGCAGCCAACACGGACCACTTGATAAGACCCAGTACTTC.

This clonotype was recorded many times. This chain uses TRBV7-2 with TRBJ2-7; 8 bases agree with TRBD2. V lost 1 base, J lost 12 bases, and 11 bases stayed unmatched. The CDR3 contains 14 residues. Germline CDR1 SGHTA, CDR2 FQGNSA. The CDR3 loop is CASSLGVVAGPLYF. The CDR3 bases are TGTGCCAGCAGCTTAGGGGTGGTAGCGGGGCCCTTGTACTTC.

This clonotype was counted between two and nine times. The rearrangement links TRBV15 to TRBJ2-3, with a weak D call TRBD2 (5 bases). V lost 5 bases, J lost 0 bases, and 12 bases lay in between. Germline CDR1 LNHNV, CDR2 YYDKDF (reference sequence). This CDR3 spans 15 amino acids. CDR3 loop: CATSAPSSSTDTQYF. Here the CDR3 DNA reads TGTGCCACCAGCGCGCCTAGCAGTAGCACAGATACGCAGTATTTT.

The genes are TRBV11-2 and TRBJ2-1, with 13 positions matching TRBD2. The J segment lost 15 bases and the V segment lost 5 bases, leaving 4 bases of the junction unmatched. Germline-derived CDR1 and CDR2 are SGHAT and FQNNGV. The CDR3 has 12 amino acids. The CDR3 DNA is TGTGCCAGCAGCGGACTAGCGGGGGTAACGTTCTTC. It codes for CASSGLAGVTFF.

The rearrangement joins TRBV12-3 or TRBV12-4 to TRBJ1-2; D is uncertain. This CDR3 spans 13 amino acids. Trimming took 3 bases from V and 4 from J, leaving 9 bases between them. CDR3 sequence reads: CASSFGFFYGYTF. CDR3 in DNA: TGTGCCAGCAGTTTTGGGTTCTTCTATGGCTACACCTTC.

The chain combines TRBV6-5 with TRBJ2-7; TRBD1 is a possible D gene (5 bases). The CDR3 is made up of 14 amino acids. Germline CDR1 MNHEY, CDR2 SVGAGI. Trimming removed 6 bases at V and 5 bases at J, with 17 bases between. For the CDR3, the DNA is TGTGCCAGCAGACCAAGGGCAGGGTCTAACGAGCAGTACTTC. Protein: CASRPRAGSNEQYF.

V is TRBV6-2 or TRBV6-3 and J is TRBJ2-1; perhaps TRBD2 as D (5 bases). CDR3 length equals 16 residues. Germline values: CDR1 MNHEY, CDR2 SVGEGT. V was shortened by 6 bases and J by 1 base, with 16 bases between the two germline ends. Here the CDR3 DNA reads TGTGCCAGCAGCCTAGGTGAGGACTCGTCCTACAATGAGCAGTTCTTC. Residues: CASSLGEDSSYNEQFF.

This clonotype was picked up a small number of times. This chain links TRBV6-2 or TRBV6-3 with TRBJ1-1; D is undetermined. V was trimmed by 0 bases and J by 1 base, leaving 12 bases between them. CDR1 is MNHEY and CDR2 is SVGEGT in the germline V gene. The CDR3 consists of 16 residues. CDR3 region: CASSYSRPSGNTEAFF. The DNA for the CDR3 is TGTGCCAGCAGTTACTCGCGCCCTAGTGGGAACACTGAAGCTTTCTTT.

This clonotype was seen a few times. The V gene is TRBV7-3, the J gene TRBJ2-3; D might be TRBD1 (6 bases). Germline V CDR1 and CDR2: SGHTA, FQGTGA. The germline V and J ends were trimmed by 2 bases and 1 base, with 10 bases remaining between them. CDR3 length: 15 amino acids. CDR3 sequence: CASSLAGARTDTQYF. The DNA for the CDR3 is TGTGCCAGCAGCTTAGCAGGGGCCCGCACAGATACGCAGTATTTT.

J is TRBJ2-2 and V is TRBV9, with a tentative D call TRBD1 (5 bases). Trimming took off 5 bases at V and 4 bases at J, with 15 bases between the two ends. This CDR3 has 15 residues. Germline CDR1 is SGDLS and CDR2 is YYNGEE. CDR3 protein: CASSDGPDSTGELFF. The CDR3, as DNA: TGTGCCAGCAGTGATGGACCAGACAGCACCGGGGAGCTGTTTTTT.

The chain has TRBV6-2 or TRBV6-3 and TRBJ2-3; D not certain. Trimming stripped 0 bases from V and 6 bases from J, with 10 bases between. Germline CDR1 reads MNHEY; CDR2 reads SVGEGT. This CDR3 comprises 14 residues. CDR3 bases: TGTGCCAGCAGTTACTCGTTTTCGGTGGATACGCAGTATTTT. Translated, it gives CASSYSFSVDTQYF.

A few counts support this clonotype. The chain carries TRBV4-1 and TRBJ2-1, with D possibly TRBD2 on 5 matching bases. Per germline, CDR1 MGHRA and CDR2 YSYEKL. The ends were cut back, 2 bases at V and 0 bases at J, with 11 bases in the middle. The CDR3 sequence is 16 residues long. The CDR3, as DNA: TGCGCCAGCAGCCAAAAAGTAGCGAGCTCCTACAATGAGCAGTTCTTC. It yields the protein CASSQKVASSYNEQFF.

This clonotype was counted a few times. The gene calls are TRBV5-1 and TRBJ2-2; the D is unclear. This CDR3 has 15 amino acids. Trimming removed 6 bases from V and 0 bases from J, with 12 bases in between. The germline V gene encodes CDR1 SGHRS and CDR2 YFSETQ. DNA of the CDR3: TGCGCCAGCAATCTTAACGGACCGAACACCGGGGAGCTGTTTTTT. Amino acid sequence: CASNLNGPNTGELFF.

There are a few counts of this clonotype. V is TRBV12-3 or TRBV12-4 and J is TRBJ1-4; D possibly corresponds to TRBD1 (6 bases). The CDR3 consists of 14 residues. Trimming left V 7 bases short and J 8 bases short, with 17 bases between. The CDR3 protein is CASTMDRILEKLFF. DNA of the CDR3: TGTGCCAGCACCATGGACAGAATCTTGGAAAAACTGTTTTTT.

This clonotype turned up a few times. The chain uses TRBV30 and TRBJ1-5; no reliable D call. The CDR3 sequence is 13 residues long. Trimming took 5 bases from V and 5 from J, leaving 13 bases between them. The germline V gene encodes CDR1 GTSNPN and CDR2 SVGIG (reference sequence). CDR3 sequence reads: CAWAYDLDQPQHF. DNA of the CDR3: TGTGCCTGGGCGTACGACCTCGATCAGCCCCAGCATTTT.

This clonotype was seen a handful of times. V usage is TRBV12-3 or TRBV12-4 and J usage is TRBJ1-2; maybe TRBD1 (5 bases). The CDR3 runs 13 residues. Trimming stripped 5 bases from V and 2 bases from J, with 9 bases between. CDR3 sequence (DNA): TGTGCCAGCAGTGCTGGGGGAAACTATGGCTACACCTTC. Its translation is CASSAGGNYGYTF.

The CDR3 DNA reads TGTGCCACCAGCAGAGATCGGGGCAGGCAAGAGACCCAGTACTTC. Its protein product is CATSRDRGRQETQYF. The gene calls are TRBV15 and TRBJ2-5; perhaps D is TRBD1 or TRBD2 (5 bases each). The CDR3 extends over 15 amino acids. With 0 bases removed from V and 2 bases from J, the gap between germline ends came to 10 bases. Per germline, CDR1 LNHNV and CDR2 YYDKDF (reference sequence).

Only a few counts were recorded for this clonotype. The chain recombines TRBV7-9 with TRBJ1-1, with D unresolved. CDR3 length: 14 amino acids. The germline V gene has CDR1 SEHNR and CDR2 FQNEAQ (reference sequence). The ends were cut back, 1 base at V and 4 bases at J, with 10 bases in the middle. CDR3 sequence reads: CASSLEAFGTEAFF. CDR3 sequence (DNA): TGTGCCAGCAGCTTAGAAGCTTTTGGCACTGAAGCTTTCTTT.

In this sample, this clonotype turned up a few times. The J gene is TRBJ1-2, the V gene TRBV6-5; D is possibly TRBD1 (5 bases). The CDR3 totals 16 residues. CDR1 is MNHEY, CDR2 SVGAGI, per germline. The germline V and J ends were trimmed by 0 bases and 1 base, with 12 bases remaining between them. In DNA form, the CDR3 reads TGTGCCAGCAGTTACTCGTTAGGGACGGATAACTATGGCTACACCTTC. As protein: CASSYSLGTDNYGYTF.

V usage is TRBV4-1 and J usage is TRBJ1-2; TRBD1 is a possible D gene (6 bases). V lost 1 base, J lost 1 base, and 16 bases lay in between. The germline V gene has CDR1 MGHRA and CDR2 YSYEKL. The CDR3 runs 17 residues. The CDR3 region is CASSQAYDRSGNYGYTF. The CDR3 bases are TGCGCCAGCAGCCAAGCATACGACAGGTCGGGTAACTATGGCTACACCTTC.

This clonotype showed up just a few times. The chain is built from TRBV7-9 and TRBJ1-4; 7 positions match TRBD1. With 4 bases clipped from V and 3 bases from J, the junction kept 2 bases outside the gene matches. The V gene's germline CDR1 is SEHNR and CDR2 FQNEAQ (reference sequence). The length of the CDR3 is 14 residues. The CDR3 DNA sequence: TGTGCCAGCAGCTCAGGACAGGCTAATGAAAAACTGTTTTTT. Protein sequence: CASSSGQANEKLFF.

The CDR3 sequence is CASSESGDTLGETQYF. For the CDR3, the DNA is TGTGCCAGCAGTGAATCGGGGGACACCCTGGGGGAGACCCAGTACTTC. The chain joins TRBV25-1 to TRBJ2-5, with D possibly called TRBD1 or TRBD2 (6 bases each). Germline V CDR1 and CDR2: MGHDK, SYGVNS. V was trimmed by 1 base and J by 5 bases, leaving 17 bases between them. CDR3 length: 16 residues. Drawing the rest from reference TRBV25-1 and TRBJ2-5, the complete variable domain is EADIYQTPRYLVIGTGKKITLECSQTMGHDKMYWYQQDPGMELHLIHYSYGVNSTEKGDLSSESTVSRIRTEHFPLTLESARPSHTSQYLCASSESGDTLGETQYFGPGTRLLVL.

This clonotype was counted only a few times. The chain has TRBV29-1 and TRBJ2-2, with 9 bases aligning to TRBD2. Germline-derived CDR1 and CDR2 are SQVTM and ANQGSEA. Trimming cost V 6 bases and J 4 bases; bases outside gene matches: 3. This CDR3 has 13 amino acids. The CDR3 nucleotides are TGCAGCGTGGGACTAGCTTCCACCGGGGAGCTGTTTTTT. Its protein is CSVGLASTGELFF.

The CDR3 region is CASSVTGYQPQHF. The CDR3 nucleotides are TGTGCCAGCAGTGTGACAGGTTATCAGCCCCAGCATTTT. The gene calls are TRBV2 and TRBJ1-5; possibly TRBD1 for D (6 bases). CDR1 and CDR2 from the germline V gene are SNHLY and FYNNEI. The CDR3 has 13 amino acids. V was cut by 4 bases and J by 5 bases, with 9 bases left in between.

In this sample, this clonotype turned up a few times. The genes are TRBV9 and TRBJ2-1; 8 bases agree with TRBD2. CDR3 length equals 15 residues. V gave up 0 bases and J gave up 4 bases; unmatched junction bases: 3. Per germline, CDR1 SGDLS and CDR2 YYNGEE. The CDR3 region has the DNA TGTGCCAGCAGCGTAGCGGTAGCGGGGTACAATGAGCAGTTCTTC. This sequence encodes CASSVAVAGYNEQFF.

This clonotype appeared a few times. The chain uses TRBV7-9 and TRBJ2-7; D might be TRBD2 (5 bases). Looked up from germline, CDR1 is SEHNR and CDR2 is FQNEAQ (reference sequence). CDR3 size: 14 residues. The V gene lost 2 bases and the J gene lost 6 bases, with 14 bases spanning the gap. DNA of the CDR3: TGTGCCAGCAGCTTACTTGGACTGAGTTTCGAGCAGTACTTC. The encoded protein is CASSLLGLSFEQYF.

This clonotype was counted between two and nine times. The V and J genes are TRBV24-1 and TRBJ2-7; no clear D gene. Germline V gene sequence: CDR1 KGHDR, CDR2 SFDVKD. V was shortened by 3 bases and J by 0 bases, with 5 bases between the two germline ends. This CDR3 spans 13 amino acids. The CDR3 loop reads CATSDGISYEQYF. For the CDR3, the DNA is TGTGCCACCAGTGATGGGATCTCCTACGAGCAGTACTTC.

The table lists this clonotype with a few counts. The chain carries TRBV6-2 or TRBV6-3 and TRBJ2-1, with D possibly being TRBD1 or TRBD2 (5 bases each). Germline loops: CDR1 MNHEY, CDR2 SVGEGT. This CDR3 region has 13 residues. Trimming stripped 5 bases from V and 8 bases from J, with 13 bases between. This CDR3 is CASSAPGSYEQFF. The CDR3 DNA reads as TGTGCCAGCAGTGCGCCAGGGAGCTATGAGCAGTTCTTC.